Below, 2 T cell receptor beta chains from the same sample are listed, as sequenced in a study of blood T cell repertoires in COVID-19. Profiled with immunoSEQ multiplex PCR; TCRdb holds only in-frame clones, not every one. This table holds approximately 200,000 clones, approximately 90% found once. Sample: peripheral blood. The source is a man aged 45-60 years with acute or convalescent COVID-19.

The CDR3 coding sequence is TGCGCCAGCAGCGCTTCAGGGGGATCCTACGAGCAGTACTTC. Residues: CASSASGGSYEQYF. The J gene is TRBJ2-7, the V gene TRBV5-1; TRBD1 agrees at 7 bases. With 4 bases clipped from V and 1 base from J, the junction kept 5 bases outside the gene matches. CDR3 length equals 14 residues. Looked up from germline, CDR1 is SGHRS and CDR2 is YFSETQ.

V and J are TRBV9 and TRBJ2-3; a possible D gene is TRBD1 (7 bases). The CDR3 totals 16 residues. V dropped 2 bases and J dropped 4 bases, with 17 bases sitting between them. Germline CDR1 SGDLS, CDR2 YYNGEE. CDR3 sequence (DNA): TGTGCCAGCAGCGTGAGAAGACAGGGAGGAGCAGATACGCAGTATTTT. Translation: CASSVRRQGGADTQYF.